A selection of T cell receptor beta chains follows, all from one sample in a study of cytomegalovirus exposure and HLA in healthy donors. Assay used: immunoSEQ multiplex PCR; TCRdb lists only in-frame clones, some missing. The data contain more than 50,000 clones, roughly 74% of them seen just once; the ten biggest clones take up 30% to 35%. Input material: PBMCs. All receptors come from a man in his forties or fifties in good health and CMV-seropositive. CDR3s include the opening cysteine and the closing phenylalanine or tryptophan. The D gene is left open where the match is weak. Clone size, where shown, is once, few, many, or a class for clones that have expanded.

CASRLDTNNEQFF,TGTGCCAGCAGATTGGACACAAACAATGAGCAGTTCTTC,-,TRBJ2-1,-,TRBV7-3
CASSQDPGESYEQYF,TGTGCCAGCAGCCAGGATCCGGGGGAGAGCTACGAGCAGTACTTC,-,TRBJ2-7,-,TRBV4-2
CASSGGVYQETQYF,TGTGCCAGCAGCGGGGGGGTATACCAAGAGACCCAGTACTTC,-,TRBJ2-5,-,TRBV9
CSVEGRLAGPHNEQFF,TGCAGCGTTGAAGGGAGACTAGCGGGGCCCCACAATGAGCAGTTCTTC,TRBD2,TRBJ2-1,once,TRBV29-1
CASSLGPGVIFHGYTF,TGTGCCAGCAGCTTAGGGCCCGGGGTAATTTTCCATGGCTACACCTTC,-,TRBJ1-2,few,TRBV11-2
CASSLAGGRSDTQYF,TGCGCCAGCAGCTTGGCGGGGGGCCGCTCAGATACGCAGTATTTT,-,TRBJ2-3,-,TRBV5-1
CASSLRGGASETQYF,TGTGCCAGCAGCTTAAGAGGGGGGGCCAGTGAGACCCAGTACTTC,-,TRBJ2-5,few,TRBV7-3
CASSQGQGDSYEQYF,TGCGCCAGCAGCCAAGGACAGGGAGACTCCTACGAGCAGTACTTC,TRBD1,TRBJ2-7,-,TRBV4-1
CASSPRDSYGYTF,TGCGCCAGCAGCCCCCGGGACAGCTATGGCTACACCTTC,TRBD1,TRBJ1-2,-,TRBV5-1
CASSPTGRSQPQHF,TGTGCCAGCAGCCCGACAGGGAGGAGTCAGCCCCAGCATTTT,TRBD1,TRBJ1-5,few,TRBV6-6
CASSQDLAGGQETQYF,TGCGCCAGCAGCCAAGATCTGGCGGGGGGACAGGAGACCCAGTACTTC,-,TRBJ2-5,-,TRBV4-3
CASRETSGGLNEQFF,TGTGCCAGCAGGGAGACTAGCGGGGGGCTCAATGAGCAGTTCTTC,TRBD2,TRBJ2-1,once,TRBV2
CASSLGGHGTGELFF,TGTGCCAGCAGCTTAGGTGGGCACGGCACCGGGGAGCTGTTTTTT,-,TRBJ2-2,-,TRBV7-2
CASSLMGSGAGETQYF,TGTGCCAGCAGCTTAATGGGTAGCGGGGCGGGAGAGACCCAGTACTTC,TRBD2,TRBJ2-5,-,TRBV7-3
CASSSGAHTGELFF,TGTGCCAGCAGTTCAGGGGCCCACACCGGGGAGCTGTTTTTT,-,TRBJ2-2,-,TRBV6-1